Below, 5 T cell receptor beta chains from the same sample are listed, as sequenced in a study of blood T cell repertoires in COVID-19. Using immunoSEQ multiplex PCR, the repertoire was profiled, and TCRdb retains in-frame clones only, with some absent. The data show 95,000 or so clones, with 80% to 90% seen just once and about 18% held by the top ten. Source material: peripheral blood. These receptors originate from a human donor in a cohort sampled during active COVID-19.

The J gene is TRBJ1-6, the V gene TRBV5-8; no clear D. With 0 bases removed from V and 0 bases from J, the gap between germline ends came to 7 bases. CDR3 size: 16 residues. Germline CDR1 and CDR2: SGHTS and YDEGEE. The CDR3 reads CASSLDSYSYNSPLHF. The CDR3 DNA reads as TGTGCCAGCAGCTTGGACAGCTACTCCTATAATTCACCCCTCCACTTT.

V and J are TRBV19 and TRBJ1-6, with TRBD1 matching over 7 bases. V lost 3 bases, J lost 7 bases, and 3 bases stayed unmatched. This CDR3 is 14 amino acids long. Germline V gene sequence: CDR1 LNHDA, CDR2 SQIVND (reference sequence). The CDR3 region has the DNA TGTGCCAGTAGTATCGAGGGGGCCAATTCACCCCTCCACTTT. Its protein is CASSIEGANSPLHF.

The rearrangement links TRBV6-4 to TRBJ1-4; 10 positions agree with TRBD1. From germline, CDR1 is MRHNA and CDR2 SNTAGT. With V trimmed by 2 bases and J by 8 bases, 8 bases remained unmatched. The CDR3 has 16 residues. CDR3 DNA: TGTGCCAGCAGTGACGGGGCACTGACAGGGGGCGAAAAACTGTTTTTT. Its translation is CASSDGALTGGEKLFF.

The gene calls are TRBV18 and TRBJ2-5, with TRBD1 identical over 9 bases. The CDR3 extends over 18 amino acids. From germline, CDR1 is KGHSH and CDR2 LQKENI. V gave up 3 bases and J gave up 5 bases; unmatched junction bases: 16. The CDR3 region is CASSPEEGQGLLWETQYF. In DNA form, the CDR3 reads TGTGCCAGCTCACCCGAAGAGGGACAGGGTCTTCTCTGGGAGACCCAGTACTTC.

The CDR3 loop is CASSLSGSSGNTIYF. CDR3 coding DNA: TGTGCCAGCAGTTTATCCGGTAGCTCTGGAAACACCATATATTTT. This chain links TRBV28 with TRBJ1-3; D uncertain. The germline CDR1 and CDR2 sequences are MDHEN and SYDVKM. V lost 1 base and J 0 bases, leaving 7 bases between the germline ends. The CDR3 sequence is 15 residues long.